Listed below are T cell receptor beta chains from one sample, sequenced in a study of sequential checkpoint blockade in melanoma. Here immunoSEQ multiplex PCR was the method, and the copy in TCRdb shows in-frame clones only, minus some. The sample carries around 2,500 clones, about 22% recorded once. The source was tumor tissue (inferred from file names), collected from a patient given nivolumab and ipilimumab in sequence. The receptors come from a human donor with melanoma. Both conserved end residues are part of each CDR3. D genes are given only for firm matches. Size is omitted from some rows. Given values are once, few, many or a class for expanded clones.

j_call	v_call	cdr3_length	d_call	clone_size	cdr3_aa	cdr3_nt
TRBJ2-2	TRBV18	13	-	-	CASSPANTGELFF	TGTGCCAGCTCGCCGGCTAACACCGGGGAGCTGTTTTTT
TRBJ1-2	TRBV9	12	-	medium-sized	CASSVDGRSYTF	TGTGCCAGCAGCGTGGACGGTCGTTCTTACACCTTC
TRBJ1-4	TRBV6-8	14	TRBD1	-	CASRRDRGSEKLFF	TGTGCCAGCAGACGCGACAGGGGGTCCGAAAAACTGTTTTTT
TRBJ1-5	TRBV6-8	14	-	few	CASSWGDSNQPQHF	TGTGCCAGCAGTTGGGGGGATAGCAATCAGCCCCAGCATTTT
TRBJ2-2	TRBV6-8	13	-	medium-sized	CASRVANTGELFF	TGTGCCAGCAGGGTGGCGAACACCGGGGAGCTGTTTTTT
TRBJ2-3	TRBV11-3	15	-	-	CASSLEEGGTDTQYF	TGTGCCAGCAGCTTAGAGGAGGGAGGCACAGATACGCAGTATTTT
TRBJ2-1	TRBV6-8	15	TRBD1	few	CASSEVDRGSNEQFF	TGTGCCAGCAGTGAGGTTGACAGGGGGTCAAATGAGCAGTTCTTC
TRBJ2-6	TRBV19	16	-	-	CASHDGTDSGANVLTF	TGTGCCAGTCACGATGGTACGGACTCTGGGGCCAACGTCCTGACTTTC
TRBJ2-5	TRBV14	11	-	few	CASSHGETQYF	TGTGCCAGCAGCCATGGGGAGACCCAGTACTTC
TRBJ1-2	TRBV11-3	14	TRBD1	medium-sized	CASSRIRDRDGYTF	TGTGCCAGCAGCCGCATCCGGGACAGGGATGGCTACACCTTC
TRBJ2-3	TRBV19	14	-	-	CASSTLSATDTQYF	TGTGCCAGTAGTACCCTCAGCGCCACAGATACGCAGTATTTT
TRBJ2-2	TRBV9	14	-	medium-sized	CASSPGPNTGELFF	TGTGCCAGCAGCCCGGGACCTAACACCGGGGAGCTGTTTTTT
TRBJ2-1	TRBV28	16	TRBD2	-	CASSALLAGAHNEQFF	TGTGCCAGCAGTGCCCTCCTAGCGGGAGCCCACAATGAGCAGTTCTTC
TRBJ2-2	TRBV11-3	17	-	few	CASSLPFRQAISGELFF	TGTGCCAGCAGCTTACCGTTTCGCCAGGCCATTTCCGGGGAGCTGTTTTTT
TRBJ2-1	TRBV6-8	15	-	few	CASSSRGPQYNEQFF	TGTGCCAGCAGCTCACGCGGGCCTCAGTACAATGAGCAGTTCTTC
TRBJ2-1	TRBV12-2	18	-	medium-sized	CAGARRGPVDLRYNEQFF	TGTGCCGGGGCACGGCGGGGTCCCGTCGACCTCCGTTACAATGAGCAGTTCTTC
TRBJ2-1	TRBV6-8	15	TRBD2	few	CASSYSSGSYNEQFF	TGTGCCAGCAGTTATTCTAGCGGCTCCTACAATGAGCAGTTCTTC
TRBJ1-1	TRBV11-3	14	-	medium-sized	CASSLRDRVPEAFF	TGTGCCAGCAGCTTGAGAGACAGAGTCCCTGAAGCTTTCTTT
TRBJ2-7	TRBV11-3	14	TRBD1	medium-sized	CASSLDRGPFKQYF	TGTGCCAGCAGCTTAGACAGGGGGCCCTTCAAGCAGTACTTC
TRBJ1-4	TRBV5-1	14	-	-	CASSPGGVDEKLFF	TGCGCCAGCAGCCCAGGAGGGGTGGATGAAAAACTGTTTTTT
TRBJ2-7	TRBV18	12	-	-	CASSPREHEQYF	TGTGCCAGCTCACCCAGGGAGCACGAGCAGTACTTC
TRBJ2-3	TRBV18	15	TRBD1	-	CASSPPTGGRNTQYF	TGTGCCAGCTCACCACCGACAGGGGGACGGAATACGCAGTATTTT
TRBJ1-2	TRBV10-2	13	-	-	CASSEQGLYGYTF	TGCGCCAGCAGTGAGCAAGGACTCTATGGCTACACCTTC
TRBJ1-1	TRBV7-1	13	-	medium-sized	CASSRQLGTEAFF	TGTGCCAGCAGCCGCCAGCTGGGGACTGAAGCTTTCTTT
TRBJ2-5	TRBV18	13	-	-	CASSPAGLGTQYF	TGTGCCAGCTCACCAGCGGGGCTCGGAACCCAGTACTTC
TRBJ2-6	TRBV19	14	-	-	CASSRVAGANVLTF	TGTGCCAGTAGTAGAGTAGCTGGGGCCAACGTCCTGACTTTC
TRBJ2-7	TRBV6-8	13	-	few	CASFEGRTYEQYF	TGTGCCAGCTTCGAAGGGCGCACCTACGAGCAGTACTTC
TRBJ1-5	TRBV28	13	TRBD1	-	CASSFDRGQPQHF	TGTGCCAGCAGCTTCGACAGGGGCCAGCCCCAGCATTTT
TRBJ1-4	TRBV28	18	TRBD1	-	CASSSTPGTGATNEKLFF	TGTGCCAGCAGCAGTACCCCCGGGACAGGTGCAACTAATGAAAAACTGTTTTTT
TRBJ2-2	TRBV12-5	12	-	-	CASGIKTGELFF	TGTGCTAGTGGTATTAAGACCGGGGAGCTGTTTTTT
TRBJ1-1	TRBV16	13	-	few	CASSQASGFGAFF	TGTGCCAGCAGCCAGGCGTCCGGCTTTGGAGCTTTCTTT
TRBJ2-1	TRBV10-2	14	-	few	CASNVGDVIYEQFF	TGCGCCAGCAATGTGGGAGATGTTATCTATGAGCAGTTCTTC
TRBJ1-1	TRBV28	15	TRBD1	few	CASSRRQGLFWEAFF	TGTGCCAGCAGCCGTAGACAGGGGCTGTTCTGGGAAGCTTTCTTT
TRBJ2-5	TRBV5-1	14	-	-	CASSLEGVEETQYF	TGCGCCAGCAGCTTGGAGGGGGTTGAAGAGACCCAGTACTTC
TRBJ2-6	TRBV11-3	16	-	-	CASSPGVLSGANVLTF	TGTGCCAGCAGCCCAGGGGTCCTTTCTGGGGCCAACGTCCTGACTTTC
TRBJ2-1	TRBV29-1	17	TRBD2	-	CSVAPLAGFSSYNEQFF	TGCAGCGTTGCCCCGCTAGCGGGGTTTTCCTCCTACAATGAGCAGTTCTTC
TRBJ1-1	TRBV9	12	-	large	CASSGGLTEAFF	TGTGCCAGCAGCGGGGGGTTAACTGAAGCTTTCTTT
TRBJ2-4	TRBV19	15	-	-	CASTRSHSAKNIQYF	TGTGCCAGTACTCGTTCTCATTCTGCCAAAAACATTCAGTACTTC
TRBJ1-1	TRBV6-8	14	-	-	CATGGWGGEDEAFF	TGTGCCACAGGAGGGTGGGGGGGCGAAGATGAAGCTTTCTTT
TRBJ1-3	TRBV19	17	-	few	CASSIGPTTYVGNTIYF	TGTGCCAGTAGTATAGGACCCACTACCTATGTGGGAAACACCATATATTTT
TRBJ2-2	TRBV11-3	14	-	medium-sized	CASSLGGVTGELFF	TGTGCCAGCAGCTTAGGTGGAGTCACCGGGGAGCTGTTTTTT